This TCR beta chain was found in a study of shared clonotypes between healthy human individuals. Study-level information: With ages of 18 to 49, the donors were two women and three men.

TCRdb's copy holds only in-frame clones and misses some; the assay was immunoSEQ multiplex PCR. The sample lists some 2,000,000 clones, approximately 95% occurring once. Naive CD8 cells comprised CD45RO-negative, CCR7-positively selected cells, excluding terminally differentiated effector memory CD45RA+ cells. The CDR3 sequence is 15 residues long. The germline CDR1 and CDR2 sequences are MNHNS and SASEGT. V was pared by 2 bases and J by 4 bases, with 14 bases between. Study observations and caveats: Among the subsets, naive ones generally showed larger estimated richness than memory ones.

About this clone: The antigen remains undetermined.

V and J are TRBV6-1 and TRBJ1-1; D not certain. The source material was naive CD8+ T cells sorted from blood. The TCR originated in a man between 18 and 29 years old in good health. CDR3 sequence reads: CASSEYGGQSTEAFF. The CDR3, as DNA: TGTGCCAGCAGTGAATATGGTGGGCAGTCCACTGAAGCTTTCTTT.